The next 28 T cell receptor beta chains were all read from a single sample in a study of glioma-infiltrating T cells. TCR alpha and beta CDR3 regions were amplified from RNA using iRepertoire nested multiplex PCR. TCRdb re-derived calls from the multiplex PCR reads in MiXCR, one entry per CDR3 protein. The table records about 140,000 distinct CDR3 sequences, approximately 39% of them present only once. The material sequenced was glioma tissue, nonneoplastic brain tissue, or PBMCs (not recorded which). The receptors shown here come from a human donor with low-grade glioma or glioblastoma, undergoing nonglioma brain surgery, or in good health (not recorded which).

The sample holds many counts of this clonotype. This chain connects TRBV6-1 to TRBJ1-5; TRBD1 is a possible D gene (5 bases). The CDR3 extends over 14 amino acids. Per the germline V gene, CDR1 is MNHNS and CDR2 is SASEGT. Trimming took 5 bases from V and 11 from J, leaving 19 bases between them. The CDR3 sequence: CASSTPGLHWAQHF. The CDR3 DNA is TGTGCCAGCAGTACCCCGGGGCTCCATTGGGCCCAGCATTTT.

This clonotype showed up many times. The V call is TRBV6-1, the J call TRBJ1-1; D is possibly TRBD1 (5 bases). V lost 7 bases and J lost 4, with 13 bases in between. In germline, CDR1 is MNHNS, CDR2 SASEGT. The CDR3 extends over 13 amino acids. The CDR3 sequence is CASIRGGTTEAFF. The CDR3 coding sequence is TGTGCCAGCATCAGAGGAGGGACCACTGAAGCTTTCTTT.

This clonotype was picked up a small number of times. The rearrangement joins TRBV6-1 to TRBJ2-7; D uncertain. The CDR3 totals 15 residues. The V gene lost 2 bases and the J gene lost 0 bases, with 11 bases spanning the gap. Germline lookup yields CDR1 MNHNS and CDR2 SASEGT. In DNA, the CDR3 is TGTGCCAGCAGTGAACTAGGCCGTAGCTCCTACGAGCAGTACTTC. Amino acid sequence: CASSELGRSSYEQYF.

This clonotype has a handful of counts. The genes are TRBV20-1 and TRBJ2-5; possible D gene TRBD1, 6 bases. The ends were cut back, 1 base at V and 3 bases at J, with 15 bases in the middle. Germline loops: CDR1 DFQATT, CDR2 SNEGSKA (reference sequence). The CDR3 has 15 residues. CDR3 sequence: CSARVSGTPKETQYF. The CDR3 region has the DNA TGCAGTGCTAGAGTGTCCGGGACACCGAAAGAGACCCAGTACTTC.

The chain couples TRBV20-1 to TRBJ2-3; D is perhaps TRBD2 (6 bases). Trimming took off 3 bases at V and 2 bases at J, with 12 bases between the two ends. CDR3 length: 14 residues. Germline CDR1 and CDR2: DFQATT and SNEGSKA (reference sequence). The CDR3 region has the DNA TGCAGTGCTAGTTACGGGAGCGACACAGATACGCAGTATTTT. This sequence encodes CSASYGSDTDTQYF.

The V call is TRBV20-1, the J call TRBJ1-1, with 8 nucleotides matching TRBD1. The CDR3 consists of 15 residues. The germline V gene has CDR1 DFQATT and CDR2 SNEGSKA (reference sequence). With V trimmed by 3 bases and J by 1 base, 7 bases remained unmatched. Here the CDR3 DNA reads TGCAGTGCTAGGTCATGGACAGGGCCGAACACTGAAGCTTTCTTT. Translated, it gives CSARSWTGPNTEAFF.

This clonotype was counted only a few times. This sequence joins TRBV28 and TRBJ1-5, with 11 bases that match TRBD1. The CDR3 is made up of 15 amino acids. Germline lookup yields CDR1 MDHEN and CDR2 SYDVKM. The J segment lost 5 bases and the V segment lost 6 bases, leaving 6 bases of the junction unmatched. DNA of the CDR3: TGTGCCAGCAGGGATGGGACAGGGGGATATCAGCCCCAGCATTTT. Translating gives CASRDGTGGYQPQHF.

This clonotype occurred a few times. This rearrangement joins TRBV28 to TRBJ1-5; unclear D gene. V gave up 2 bases and J gave up 4 bases, with 9 bases separating them. Looked up from germline, CDR1 is MDHEN and CDR2 is SYDVKM. CDR3 length: 14 residues. CDR3 sequence: CASSLATANQPQHF. For the CDR3, the DNA is TGTGCCAGCAGTTTAGCGACCGCAAATCAGCCCCAGCATTTT.

Comment on this clonotype: A single base separates this from a much larger clone, so it may be a read error. The CDR3 nucleotides read TGTGCCAGCAGAGAGAAGGACTACTCACCCGCGGATACGCGGTATTTT. Its protein is CASREKDYSPADTRYF. The V gene is TRBV6-2 or TRBV6-3, the J gene TRBJ2-3; perhaps TRBD2 as D (6 bases). Germline V gene data show CDR1 as MNHEY and CDR2 as SVGEGT. The CDR3 is 16 amino acids.

The chain combines TRBV20-1 with TRBJ1-1, with D perhaps TRBD1 (6 bases). CDR3 length: 14 residues. CDR1 is DFQATT and CDR2 is SNEGSKA in the germline V gene (reference sequence). V was cut by 8 bases and J by 1 base, with 17 bases left in between. In DNA form, the CDR3 reads TGCAGTCCCCGGGGGCAGACACAGAACACTGAAGCTTTCTTT. It specifies CSPRGQTQNTEAFF.

This rearrangement joins TRBV7-2 to TRBJ2-4; TRBD1 might be the D (6 bases). Germline V gene lookup returns CDR1 SGHTA and CDR2 FQGNSA. Trimming shortened V by 0 bases and J by 6 bases, and 9 bases separated the two germline ends. The CDR3 is made up of 14 amino acids. The DNA of the CDR3 is TGTGCCAGCAGCTTAGCTGGGGGCGGAAACATTCAGTACTTC. Amino acid sequence: CASSLAGGGNIQYF.

This clonotype was picked up many times. The genes are TRBV7-2 and TRBJ2-3, with 9 bases fitting TRBD2. V shed 5 bases, J shed 0 bases, and the junction held 9 bases outside the gene matches. The length of the CDR3 is 17 residues. Germline CDR1 SGHTA, CDR2 FQGNSA. The CDR3 region is CASSGRLAVPSTDTQYF. The CDR3 DNA sequence: TGTGCCAGCAGCGGGAGACTAGCGGTTCCTAGCACAGATACGCAGTATTTT. The full variable domain, rest sourced from reference TRBV7-2 and TRBJ2-3, is GAGVSQSPSNKVTEKGKDVELRCDPISGHTALYWYRQSLGQGLEFLIYFQGNSAPDKSGLPSDRFSAERTGGSVSTLTIQRTQQEDSAVYLCASSGRLAVPSTDTQYFGPGTRLTVL.

V gene TRBV4-1 combines with J gene TRBJ1-5; D is possibly TRBD1 (5 bases). The CDR3 is 14 amino acids. The germline CDR1 and CDR2 sequences are MGHRA and YSYEKL. V shed 4 bases and J shed 1 base, with 8 bases lying between them. CDR3 DNA sequence: TGCGCCAGCAGCCCGGGACGGAGCAATCAGCCCCAGCATTTT. Amino acid sequence: CASSPGRSNQPQHF.

The chain joins TRBV6-1 to TRBJ2-1; perhaps TRBD2 as D (5 bases). The V gene's germline CDR1 is MNHNS and CDR2 SASEGT. The CDR3 is 15 residues long. V was cut by 7 bases and J by 6 bases, with 19 bases left in between. CDR3 bases: TGTGCCAGCACCTCGGACTCGTCCGTTGGCAATGAGCAGTTCTTC. The encoded protein is CASTSDSSVGNEQFF.

This clonotype has a count of ten or more. The chain employs TRBV6-1 and TRBJ1-6; 8 nucleotides align to TRBD1. Germline V gene lookup returns CDR1 MNHNS and CDR2 SASEGT. The CDR3 contains 14 residues. Trimming took 5 bases from V and 7 from J; bases not matched to a gene: 4. The CDR3 spells CASSPDRANSPLHF. The CDR3 DNA reads TGTGCCAGCAGTCCGGACAGGGCGAATTCACCCCTCCACTTT.

As concerns this clonotype: This may be a read error: a much more frequent sequence differs by one nucleotide. The V call is TRBV20-1, the J call TRBJ1-1; D call uncertain. The CDR3 is 14 amino acids. Germline CDR1 DFQATT, CDR2 SNEGSKA (reference sequence). The CDR3 loop is CSATTVTGNAEAFF. The CDR3 DNA follows: TGCAGTGCTACCACCGTGACTGGGAACGCTGAAGCTTTCTTT.

The chain links TRBV3-1 to TRBJ1-2, with D hard to call. Between the trimmed V and J ends, which lost 1 base and 4 bases, there was a span of 4 bases. Looked up from germline, CDR1 is LGHDT and CDR2 is YNNKEL (reference sequence). The CDR3 runs 12 residues. The CDR3 sequence is CASSQASYGYTF. CDR3 nucleotide sequence: TGTGCCAGCAGCCAAGCCAGCTATGGCTACACCTTC. The whole variable domain, remainder taken from reference TRBV3-1 and TRBJ1-2, is DTAVSQTPKYLVTQMGNDKSIKCEQNLGHDTMYWYKQDSKKFLKIMFSYNNKELIINETVPNRFSPKSPDKAHLNLHINSLELGDSAVYFCASSQASYGYTFGSGTRLTVV.

The V gene is TRBV25-1, the J gene TRBJ2-5, with no clear D. The CDR3 runs to 16 residues. Germline assignment: CDR1 MGHDK and CDR2 SYGVNS. V was shortened by 0 bases and J by 1 base, with 12 bases between the two germline ends. The CDR3 sequence is CASSEYKGWAQETQYF. Written as DNA, the CDR3 is TGTGCCAGCAGTGAATATAAAGGGTGGGCCCAAGAGACCCAGTACTTC.

This clonotype came up a few times. This chain joins TRBV4-1 and TRBJ2-1; a possible D gene is TRBD1 (6 bases). V lost 1 base and J 2 bases, leaving 15 bases between the germline ends. Germline V gene sequence: CDR1 MGHRA, CDR2 YSYEKL. The CDR3 covers 17 residues. CDR3 protein: CASSQASTGLAYNEQFF. DNA for the CDR3: TGCGCCAGCAGCCAAGCATCTACAGGGTTGGCCTACAATGAGCAGTTCTTC.

CDR3: CASTLGDTEAFF. CDR3 nucleotide sequence: TGTGCCAGCACCCTTGGGGACACTGAAGCTTTCTTT. The chain employs TRBV28 and TRBJ1-1, with D unclear. This CDR3 is 12 amino acids long. Germline loops: CDR1 MDHEN, CDR2 SYDVKM. The V end lost 7 bases, the J end lost 3 bases, and 9 bases lay between the germline ends.

This chain joins TRBV6-5 and TRBJ1-3; 7 bases line up with TRBD1. Trimming removed 5 bases from V and 4 bases from J; junction bases left unmatched: 11. This CDR3 contains 16 residues. Germline V gives CDR1 MNHEY, CDR2 SVGAGI. CDR3 sequence: CASSQGTDGRGNTIYF. Written as DNA, the CDR3 is TGTGCCAGCAGTCAAGGGACAGACGGGCGCGGAAACACCATATATTTT.

The gene calls are TRBV6-1 and TRBJ1-2; D not resolved. V lost 5 bases, J lost 8 bases, and 18 bases lay in between. Germline V lookup: CDR1 MNHNS, CDR2 SASEGT. The CDR3 length is 14 residues. Here the CDR3 DNA reads TGTGCCAGCAGTCCGCGTAACCATCTCTTCGGCTACACCTTC. As protein: CASSPRNHLFGYTF.

The chain couples TRBV11-1 to TRBJ2-5; D may be TRBD1 (5 bases). Germline V gene lookup returns CDR1 SGHAT and CDR2 FQDESV (reference sequence). This CDR3 has 14 residues. V was pared by 6 bases and J by 5 bases, with 16 bases between. Written as DNA, the CDR3 is TGTGCCAGCAGTCACGCAGGGTTTCGGGAGACCCAGTACTTC. It is translated as CASSHAGFRETQYF. Full variable domain (outside the CDR3, taken from reference TRBV11-1 and TRBJ2-5): EAEVAQSPRYKITEKSQAVAFWCDPISGHATLYWYRQILGQGPELLVQFQDESVVDDSQLPKDRFSAERLKGVDSTLKIQPAELGDSAMYLCASSHAGFRETQYFGPGTRLLVL.

The chain employs TRBV9 and TRBJ1-3; D remains ambiguous. This CDR3 has 15 residues. Germline V CDR1 and CDR2: SGDLS, YYNGEE. Between the trimmed V and J ends, which lost 0 bases and 7 bases, there was a span of 14 bases. CDR3 residues: CASSVEDATWNTIYF. The CDR3 bases are TGTGCCAGCAGCGTAGAGGACGCCACCTGGAACACCATATATTTT.

This clonotype was seen at least ten times. This rearrangement joins TRBV15 to TRBJ1-5, with a tentative D call TRBD1 (5 bases). The CDR3 has 15 amino acids. V lost 0 bases and J lost 7, with 13 bases in between. The V gene's germline CDR1 is LNHNV and CDR2 YYDKDF (reference sequence). CDR3 DNA sequence: TGTGCCACCAGCAGAGACAGGGAAGTCCAACAGCCCCAGCATTTT. Residues: CATSRDREVQQPQHF.

This clonotype was detected ten times or more. The chain combines TRBV6-6 with TRBJ2-1; D gene unclear. CDR1 and CDR2 (germline): MNHNY, SVGAGI (reference sequence). CDR3 size: 11 residues. The V end was cut by 2 bases, the J end by 13 bases, with 9 bases between. The CDR3 spells CASSYGPTQFF. The CDR3 DNA reads as TGTGCCAGCAGTTACGGCCCCACCCAGTTCTTC.

This clonotype was seen only a few times. The chain has TRBV2 and TRBJ2-5; D possibly corresponds to TRBD2 (6 bases). V dropped 7 bases and J dropped 5 bases, with 14 bases sitting between them. Germline values: CDR1 SNHLY, CDR2 FYNNEI. The length of the CDR3 is 13 residues. This chain's CDR3 is CASTGGYMETQYF. As DNA, the CDR3 is TGTGCCAGCACCGGGGGTTACATGGAGACCCAGTACTTC.

This chain uses TRBV20-1 with TRBJ2-5; D may be TRBD1 (6 bases). The CDR3 totals 15 residues. Germline values: CDR1 DFQATT, CDR2 SNEGSKA (reference sequence). V lost 4 bases and J lost 5, with 20 bases in between. The CDR3 region has the DNA TGCAGTGCTATATACCAGGACAGTCTCGGCGAGACCCAGTACTTC. Its protein product is CSAIYQDSLGETQYF.